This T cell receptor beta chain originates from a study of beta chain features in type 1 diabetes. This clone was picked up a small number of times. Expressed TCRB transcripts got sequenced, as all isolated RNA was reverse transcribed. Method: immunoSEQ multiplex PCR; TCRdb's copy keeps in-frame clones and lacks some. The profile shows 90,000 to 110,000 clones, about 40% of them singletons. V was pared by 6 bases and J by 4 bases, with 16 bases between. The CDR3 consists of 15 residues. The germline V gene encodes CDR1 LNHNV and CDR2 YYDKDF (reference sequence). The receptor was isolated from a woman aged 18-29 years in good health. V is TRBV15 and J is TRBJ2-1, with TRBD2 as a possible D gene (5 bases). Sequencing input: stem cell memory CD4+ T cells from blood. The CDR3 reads CATSTEPRGYNEQFF. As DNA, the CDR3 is TGTGCCACCAGTACGGAACCTCGAGGGTACAATGAGCAGTTCTTC.